This T cell receptor (beta chain) was retrieved from a study of T cell repertoires in cytomegalovirus infection (dated by TCRdb to the late 2010s). Study-level background: The HLA type of each donor mattered for the analysis, because public TCR beta signatures pointed to carriage of CMV infection along with the matching HLA type.

The data were produced on an Illumina HiSeq 1500. The public reads were reprocessed in TCRdb via fastp at Q25 and MiXCR, keeping in-frame beta chains. A single entry per CDR3 protein holds the most common genes and DNA from its merged rows. The sample table contains about 130,000 distinct CDR3 sequences; only one count was recorded for roughly 9% of them. Clones ranked in the top ten supply around 9.1% of the sample. This clonotype was seen many times. Its binding antigen is unknown. No much larger clonotype is one base removed from it; base qualities were not supplied. Study-level results and caveats: The ex vivo response was dominated by HLA-C-restricted CMV-specific TCR beta clonotypes, and the single most frequent clonotype in two of eight donors was supplied by these HLA-C-restricted clonotypes. In both this cohort and an independent roughly 350-donor cohort, the cumulative frequency of public TCR beta family members distinguished carriers of CMV infection plus the relevant HLA type.

The V end gives up 4 bases and the J end 5 bases, leaving 11 bases in the junction not matched to a gene. CDR1 SGHNT and CDR2 YYREEE were looked up in the germline V gene (reference sequence). From the cysteine through the phenylalanine, the CDR3 covers 16 amino acids. The kept DNA is CDR3 alone, 48 bases in frame from the first base. The sample was PBMCs. This receptor was obtained from a human donor in good health (CMV status not recorded). Some clones in this sample may be carry-over from other donors' samples. Recombination linked TRBV5-4 to TRBJ2-5, with 10 central nucleotides matching TRBD2. The nucleotide sequence is TGTGCCAGCAGCCATCCAGGAGCGGGGGGGTCGGAGACCCAGTACTTC. This gives the protein CASSHPGAGGSETQYF.